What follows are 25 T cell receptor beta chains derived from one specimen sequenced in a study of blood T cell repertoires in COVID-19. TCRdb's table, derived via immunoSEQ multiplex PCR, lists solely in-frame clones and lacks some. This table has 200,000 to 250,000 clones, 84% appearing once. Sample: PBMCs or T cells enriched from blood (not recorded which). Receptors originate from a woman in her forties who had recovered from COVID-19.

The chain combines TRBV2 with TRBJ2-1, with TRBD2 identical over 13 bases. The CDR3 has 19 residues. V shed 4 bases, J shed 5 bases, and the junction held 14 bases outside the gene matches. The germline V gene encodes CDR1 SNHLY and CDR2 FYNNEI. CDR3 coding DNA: TGTGCCAGCAGTGCTCTGAGACAGGGGGGGACTAGCGGGAACAATGAGCAGTTCTTC. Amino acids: CASSALRQGGTSGNNEQFF.

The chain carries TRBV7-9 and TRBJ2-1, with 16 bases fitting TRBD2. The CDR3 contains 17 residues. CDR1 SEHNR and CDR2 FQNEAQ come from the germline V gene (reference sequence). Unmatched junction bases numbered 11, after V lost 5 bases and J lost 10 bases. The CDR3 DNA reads TGTGCCAGCAGCGTTCGAGACCCGGGACTAGCGGGAGGGGAGCAGTTCTTC. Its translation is CASSVRDPGLAGGEQFF.

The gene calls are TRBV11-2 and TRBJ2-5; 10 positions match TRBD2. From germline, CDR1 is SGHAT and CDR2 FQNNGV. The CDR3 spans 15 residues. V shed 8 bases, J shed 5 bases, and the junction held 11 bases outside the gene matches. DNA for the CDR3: TGTGCCAGCCAAAGGACTAGCGGTATGAGGGAGACCCAGTACTTC. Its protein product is CASQRTSGMRETQYF.

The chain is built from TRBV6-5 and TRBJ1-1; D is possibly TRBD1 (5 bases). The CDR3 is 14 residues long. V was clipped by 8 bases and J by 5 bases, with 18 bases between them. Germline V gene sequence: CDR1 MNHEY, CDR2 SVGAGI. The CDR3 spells CASGDYYGGTEAFF. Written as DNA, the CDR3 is TGTGCCAGCGGGGATTACTATGGGGGGACTGAAGCTTTCTTT.

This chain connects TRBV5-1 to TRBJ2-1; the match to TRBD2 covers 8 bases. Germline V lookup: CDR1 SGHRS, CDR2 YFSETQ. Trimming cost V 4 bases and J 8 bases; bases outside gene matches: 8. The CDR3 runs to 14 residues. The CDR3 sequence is CASSIGLAGDEQFF. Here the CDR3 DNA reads TGCGCCAGCAGCATCGGACTAGCTGGTGATGAGCAGTTCTTC.

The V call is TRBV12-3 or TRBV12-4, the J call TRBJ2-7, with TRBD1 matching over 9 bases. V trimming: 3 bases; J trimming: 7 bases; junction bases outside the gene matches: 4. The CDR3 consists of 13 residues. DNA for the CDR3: TGTGCCAGCAGTTTCCGGACAGGGGTTGAGCAGTACTTC. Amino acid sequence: CASSFRTGVEQYF.

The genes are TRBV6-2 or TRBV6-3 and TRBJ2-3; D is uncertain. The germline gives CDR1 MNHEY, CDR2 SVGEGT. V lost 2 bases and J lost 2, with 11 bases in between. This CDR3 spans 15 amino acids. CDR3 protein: CASSYAVLSTDTQYF. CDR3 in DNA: TGTGCCAGCAGTTACGCGGTTCTCTCCACAGATACGCAGTATTTT.

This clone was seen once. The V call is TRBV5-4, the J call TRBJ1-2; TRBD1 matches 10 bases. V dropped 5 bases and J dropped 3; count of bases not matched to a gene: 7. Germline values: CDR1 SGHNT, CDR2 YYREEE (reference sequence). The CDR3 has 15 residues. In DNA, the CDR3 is TGTGCCAGCAGAAACCGGGACAGGGGAGACTATGGCTACACCTTC. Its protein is CASRNRDRGDYGYTF.

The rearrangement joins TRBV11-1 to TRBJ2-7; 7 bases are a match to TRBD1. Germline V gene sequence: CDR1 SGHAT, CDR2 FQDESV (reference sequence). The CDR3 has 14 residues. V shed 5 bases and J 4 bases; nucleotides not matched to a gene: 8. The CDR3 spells CASSRAQGVYEQYF. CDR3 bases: TGTGCCAGCAGCAGGGCTCAGGGGGTGTACGAGCAGTACTTC.

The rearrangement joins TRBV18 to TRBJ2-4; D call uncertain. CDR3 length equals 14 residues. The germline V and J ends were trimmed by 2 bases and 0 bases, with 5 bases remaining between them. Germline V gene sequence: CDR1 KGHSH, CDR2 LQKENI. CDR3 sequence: CASSPNIAKNIQYF. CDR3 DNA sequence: TGTGCCAGCTCACCAAACATAGCCAAAAACATTCAGTACTTC.

The chain's CDR3 is CASSPFTGTANNEQFF. The CDR3 DNA is TGTGCCAGCTCACCATTTACCGGGACAGCAAACAATGAGCAGTTCTTC. The chain couples TRBV18 to TRBJ2-1, with 7 positions matching TRBD1. The CDR3 consists of 16 residues. The germline V gene encodes CDR1 KGHSH and CDR2 LQKENI. V was pared by 2 bases and J by 5 bases, with 9 bases of the junction left unmatched.

The CDR3 region has the DNA TGCGCCAGCAGGAGGGAGTATTCTGGAAACACCATATATTTT. Its translation is CASRREYSGNTIYF. The genes are TRBV5-1 and TRBJ1-3; no definite D call. The CDR3 has 14 amino acids. Trimming took off 5 bases at V and 1 base at J, with 10 bases between the two ends. Germline CDR1 is SGHRS and CDR2 is YFSETQ.

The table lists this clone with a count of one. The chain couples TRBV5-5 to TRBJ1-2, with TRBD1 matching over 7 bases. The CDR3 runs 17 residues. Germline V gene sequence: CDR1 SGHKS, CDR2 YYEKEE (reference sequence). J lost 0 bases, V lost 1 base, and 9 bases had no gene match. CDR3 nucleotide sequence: TGTGCCAGCAGCTTGAGGGGGCGCGCCTTGTCTAACTATGGCTACACCTTC. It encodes CASSLRGRALSNYGYTF.

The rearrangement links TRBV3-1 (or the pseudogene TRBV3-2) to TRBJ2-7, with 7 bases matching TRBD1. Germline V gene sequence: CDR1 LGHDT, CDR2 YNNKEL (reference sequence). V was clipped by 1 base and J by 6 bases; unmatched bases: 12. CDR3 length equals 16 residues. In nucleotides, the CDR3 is TGTGCCAGCAGCCAAGTCCTTGGACAGGCCCTCGCCGAGCAGTACTTC. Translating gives CASSQVLGQALAEQYF.

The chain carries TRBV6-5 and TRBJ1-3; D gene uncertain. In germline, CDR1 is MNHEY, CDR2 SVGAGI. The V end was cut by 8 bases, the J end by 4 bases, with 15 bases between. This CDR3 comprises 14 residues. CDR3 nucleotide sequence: TGTGCCAGCGTGCCGCCGGGTAGGGGAAACACCATATATTTT. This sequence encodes CASVPPGRGNTIYF.

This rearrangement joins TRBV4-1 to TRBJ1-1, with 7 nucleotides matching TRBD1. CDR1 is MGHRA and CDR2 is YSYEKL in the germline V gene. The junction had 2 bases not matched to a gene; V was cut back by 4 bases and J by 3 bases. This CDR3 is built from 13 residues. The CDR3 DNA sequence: TGCGCCAGCAGCCCCAGGGGGTACACTGAAGCTTTCTTT. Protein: CASSPRGYTEAFF.

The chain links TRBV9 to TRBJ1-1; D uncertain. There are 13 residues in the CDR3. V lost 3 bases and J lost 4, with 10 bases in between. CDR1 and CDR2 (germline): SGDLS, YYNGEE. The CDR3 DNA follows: TGTGCCAGCAGCGGGCCCCCGGGCACTGAAGCTTTCTTT. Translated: CASSGPPGTEAFF.

The CDR3 here is CASSLTLAAYNEQFF. In DNA form, the CDR3 reads TGTGCCAGCAGCTTAACTCTAGCGGCCTACAATGAGCAGTTCTTC. The rearrangement joins TRBV7-2 to TRBJ2-1; TRBD2 agrees at 7 bases. Unmatched junction bases numbered 3, after V lost 2 bases and J lost 2 bases. The CDR3 is 15 residues long. The V gene's germline CDR1 is SGHTA and CDR2 FQGNSA.

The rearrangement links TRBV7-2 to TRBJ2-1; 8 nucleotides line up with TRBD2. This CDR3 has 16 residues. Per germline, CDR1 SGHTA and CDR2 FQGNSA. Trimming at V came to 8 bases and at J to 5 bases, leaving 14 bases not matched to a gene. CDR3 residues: CASLILGREDDNEQFF. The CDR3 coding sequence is TGTGCCAGCCTGATATTGGGGCGGGAGGACGACAATGAGCAGTTCTTC.

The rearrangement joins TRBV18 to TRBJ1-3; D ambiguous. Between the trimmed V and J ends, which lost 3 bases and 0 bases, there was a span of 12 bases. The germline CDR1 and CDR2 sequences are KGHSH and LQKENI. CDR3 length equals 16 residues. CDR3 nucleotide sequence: TGTGCCAGCTCACCTTCAGGCTTGGCCTCTGGAAACACCATATATTTT. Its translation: CASSPSGLASGNTIYF. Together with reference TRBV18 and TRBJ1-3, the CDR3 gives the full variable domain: NAGVMQNPRHLVRRRGQEARLRCSPMKGHSHVYWYRQLPEEGLKFMVYLQKENIIDESGMPKERFSAEFPKEGPSILRIQQVVRGDSAAYFCASSPSGLASGNTIYFGEGSWLTVV.

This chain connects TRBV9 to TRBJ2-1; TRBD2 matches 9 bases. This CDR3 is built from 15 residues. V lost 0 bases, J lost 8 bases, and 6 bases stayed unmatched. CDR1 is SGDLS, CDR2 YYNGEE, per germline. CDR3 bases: TGTGCCAGCAGCGTAGTAGCGGGAGTAGGAGATGAGCAGTTCTTC. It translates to CASSVVAGVGDEQFF.

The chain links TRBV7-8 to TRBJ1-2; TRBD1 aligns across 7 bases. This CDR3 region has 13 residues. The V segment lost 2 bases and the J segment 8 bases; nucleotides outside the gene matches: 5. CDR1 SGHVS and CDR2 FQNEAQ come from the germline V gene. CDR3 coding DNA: TGTGCCAGCAGCTTATCAGGGGGTGACGGCTACACCTTC. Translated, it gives CASSLSGGDGYTF.

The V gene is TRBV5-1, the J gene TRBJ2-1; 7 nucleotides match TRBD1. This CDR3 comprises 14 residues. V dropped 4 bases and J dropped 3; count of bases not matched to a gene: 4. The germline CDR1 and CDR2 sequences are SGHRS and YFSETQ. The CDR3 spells CASSEGGVYNEQFF. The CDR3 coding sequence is TGCGCCAGCAGCGAAGGGGGCGTCTACAATGAGCAGTTCTTC.

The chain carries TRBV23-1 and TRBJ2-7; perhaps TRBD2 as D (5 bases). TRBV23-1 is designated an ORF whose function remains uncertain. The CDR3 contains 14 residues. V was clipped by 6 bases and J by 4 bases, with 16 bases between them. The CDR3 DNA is TGCGCCAGCAGCCCCCCCGAGGGTTTGTACGAGCAGTACTTC. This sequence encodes CASSPPEGLYEQYF.

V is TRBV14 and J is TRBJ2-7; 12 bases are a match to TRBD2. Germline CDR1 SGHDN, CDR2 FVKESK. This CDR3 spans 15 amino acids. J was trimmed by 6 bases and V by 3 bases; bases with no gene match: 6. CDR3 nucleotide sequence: TGTGCCAGCAGCCAGGTGACTAGCGGGAGCGGCGAGCAGTACTTC. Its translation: CASSQVTSGSGEQYF.